These 18 T cell receptor beta chains were sequenced from one sample in a study of TIL therapy for anti-PD-1-resistant metastatic lung cancer. Sequencing used immunoSEQ v3. TCRdb keeps only in-frame clones here, not all; method: immunoSEQ multiplex PCR. The sample consists of 45,000 to 50,000 clones, over 65% of them appearing once. The time point is: pre-treatment sample, taken before nivolumab and TIL therapy. Tumor tissue came from excised metastases, mostly pleural nodules or supraclavicular lymph nodes. The sample consisted of tumor tissue, taken at baseline. The receptor source for this set is a person aged 25-85 years with non-small cell lung cancer.

The V and J genes are TRBV27 and TRBJ2-5, with 11 bases that match TRBD2. From germline, CDR1 is MNHEY and CDR2 SMNVEV (reference sequence). V trimming: 5 bases; J trimming: 2 bases; junction bases outside the gene matches: 10. The CDR3 totals 17 residues. The CDR3 is CASSPSTSGKGQETQYF. The CDR3 DNA reads TGTGCCAGCAGTCCCTCGACTAGCGGGAAGGGGCAAGAGACCCAGTACTTC.

The chain links TRBV7-9 to TRBJ2-7, with D hard to call. Germline V gene data show CDR1 as SEHNR and CDR2 as FQNEAQ (reference sequence). Trimming shortened V by 6 bases and J by 6 bases, and 15 bases separated the two germline ends. There are 13 residues in the CDR3. CDR3 sequence (DNA): TGTGCCAGCAGAAAAGGTGCGGCTCCCGAGCAGTACTTC. Protein: CASRKGAAPEQYF.

This clone was seen more than once but under ten times. The chain couples TRBV5-1 to TRBJ1-6; 8 bases line up with TRBD1. Germline CDR1 is SGHRS and CDR2 is YFSETQ. J gave up 10 bases and V 8 bases, and 14 bases lay outside the gene matches. The CDR3 contains 15 residues. The CDR3 DNA reads TGCGCCAGTCAGGCGTACTGGACAGGGCCCTCACCCCTCCACTTT. Its translation is CASQAYWTGPSPLHF.

V gene TRBV7-3 combines with J gene TRBJ2-1; TRBD2 is a possible D gene (6 bases). V gave up 5 bases and J gave up 10 bases, with 15 bases separating them. This CDR3 comprises 13 residues. Germline V lookup: CDR1 SGHTA, CDR2 FQGTGA. This CDR3 reads CASSPTGGGEQFF. The CDR3 DNA reads TGTGCCAGCAGCCCCACCGGGGGAGGAGAGCAGTTCTTC.

About this clone: The same CDR3 is also encoded by other DNA sequences in this sample. The V call is TRBV19, the J call TRBJ2-7; maybe TRBD1 (6 bases). This CDR3 comprises 13 residues. Germline CDR1 reads LNHDA; CDR2 reads SQIVND (reference sequence). Trimming removed 5 bases at V and 1 base at J, with 9 bases between. CDR3: CASSPDRSYEQYF. The CDR3 nucleotides are TGTGCCAGTAGTCCCGACAGGTCCTACGAGCAGTACTTC.

This clone has just one count. This sequence joins TRBV6-5 and TRBJ1-1; 7 bases match TRBD1. V shed 3 bases, J shed 3 bases, and the junction held 1 base outside the gene matches. The CDR3 loop spans 13 amino acids. The germline V gene has CDR1 MNHEY and CDR2 SVGAGI. The CDR3 DNA reads as TGTGCCAGCAGTTATGACAGGGACACTGAAGCTTTCTTT. It codes for CASSYDRDTEAFF.

The V and J genes are TRBV7-9 and TRBJ1-2; D remains unclear. CDR1 and CDR2 from the germline V gene are SEHNR and FQNEAQ (reference sequence). This CDR3 comprises 16 residues. Trimming took 5 bases from V and 6 from J, leaving 22 bases between them. The CDR3 is CASSRNGAERADGYTF. The CDR3 nucleotides read TGTGCCAGCAGCCGAAACGGCGCCGAGAGGGCAGATGGCTACACCTTC.

V is TRBV30 and J is TRBJ1-1; D uncertain. With 4 bases removed from V and 1 base from J, the gap between germline ends came to 10 bases. This CDR3 region has 13 residues. Germline CDR1 reads GTSNPN; CDR2 reads SVGIG (reference sequence). This chain's CDR3 is CAWTPSGNTEAFF. For the CDR3, the DNA is TGTGCCTGGACCCCTTCGGGGAACACTGAAGCTTTCTTT. Together with reference TRBV30 and TRBJ1-1, the CDR3 gives the full variable domain: SQTIHQWPATLVQPVGSPLSLECTVEGTSNPNLYWYRQAAGRGLQLLFYSVGIGQISSEVPQNLSASRPQDRQFILSSKKLLLSDSGFYLCAWTPSGNTEAFFGQGTRLTVV.

V and J are TRBV7-9 and TRBJ1-2; D gene ambiguous. The CDR3 extends over 14 amino acids. V was trimmed by 0 bases and J by 6 bases, leaving 11 bases between them. Germline assignment: CDR1 SEHNR and CDR2 FQNEAQ (reference sequence). CDR3 bases: TGTGCCAGCAGCTTAGCGGGAGGGATGGATGGCTACACCTTC. It codes for CASSLAGGMDGYTF.

The chain uses TRBV7-8 and TRBJ1-6; D gene uncertain. Germline V gives CDR1 SGHVS, CDR2 FQNEAQ. The CDR3 covers 15 residues. Trimming removed 1 base from V and 7 bases from J, with 11 bases in between. CDR3 in amino acids: CASSLVGLNNSPLHF. The CDR3 DNA reads TGTGCCAGCAGCTTAGTAGGACTCAACAATTCACCCCTCCACTTT.

V usage is TRBV18 and J usage is TRBJ1-5; D is unresolved. The V end was cut by 3 bases, the J end by 8 bases, with 11 bases between. This CDR3 has 13 residues. Germline V gene data show CDR1 as KGHSH and CDR2 as LQKENI. The DNA of the CDR3 is TGTGCCAGCTCACCGCTCGAGGAGAAGCCCCAGCATTTT. Protein: CASSPLEEKPQHF.

This chain joins TRBV6-5 and TRBJ2-7; 7 bases match TRBD2. This CDR3 contains 13 residues. Trimming cost V 5 bases and J 6 bases; bases outside gene matches: 7. Germline values: CDR1 MNHEY, CDR2 SVGAGI. CDR3 loop: CASSNPGGFEQYF. The CDR3 bases are TGTGCCAGCAGTAACCCCGGGGGGTTCGAGCAGTACTTC.

The V gene is TRBV6-6, the J gene TRBJ1-4; 8 nucleotides align to TRBD1. This CDR3 is built from 15 residues. The germline V gene encodes CDR1 MNHNY and CDR2 SVGAGI (reference sequence). The ends lost 4 bases at V and 7 bases at J; junction bases unmatched: 8. CDR3 sequence reads: CASSSQGARLEKLFF. The CDR3 DNA is TGTGCCAGCAGTTCCCAGGGGGCGCGGCTTGAAAAACTGTTTTTT.

The chain employs TRBV13 and TRBJ1-1, with 7 bases fitting TRBD1. This CDR3 is built from 14 residues. The germline V gene encodes CDR1 PRHDT and CDR2 FYEKMQ (reference sequence). V shed 6 bases and J 1 base; nucleotides not matched to a gene: 5. The CDR3 region has the DNA TGTGCCAGCAGGCGACAGGGAGGGAACACTGAAGCTTTCTTT. Residues: CASRRQGGNTEAFF.

The count of this clone is one. The rearrangement joins TRBV7-2 to TRBJ2-3; TRBD2 might be the D (6 bases). The V end lost 1 base, the J end lost 4 bases, and 9 bases lay between the germline ends. CDR1 SGHTA and CDR2 FQGNSA come from the germline V gene. The CDR3 has 14 residues. In DNA form, the CDR3 reads TGTGCCAGCAGCTTAGTACTAGCCTCAGATACGCAGTATTTT. Translating it yields CASSLVLASDTQYF.

A single count supports this clone. This rearrangement joins TRBV15 to TRBJ2-3, with 13 bases that match TRBD2. V was pared by 1 base and J by 9 bases, with 7 bases of the junction left unmatched. The CDR3 loop spans 16 amino acids. The V gene's germline CDR1 is LNHNV and CDR2 YYDKDF (reference sequence). As DNA, the CDR3 is TGTGCCACCAGCAGAGGGGGACTAGCGGGACCCGGAACGCAGTATTTT. Its translation is CATSRGGLAGPGTQYF.

V gene TRBV5-1 combines with J gene TRBJ2-7, with 7 bases identical to TRBD2. CDR3 size: 12 residues. Germline V gene sequence: CDR1 SGHRS, CDR2 YFSETQ. The junction had 4 bases not matched to a gene; V was cut back by 4 bases and J by 6 bases. As DNA, the CDR3 is TGCGCCAGCAGCCTCACGGGGGGCGAGCAGTACTTC. Protein product: CASSLTGGEQYF.

DNA of the CDR3: TGTGCCAGCAGCTTAGAAAGATCACGGACAGGGTGGGCCGGGGAGCTGTTTTTT. Protein product: CASSLERSRTGWAGELFF. The chain combines TRBV11-2 with TRBJ2-2; 8 bases line up with TRBD1. Losses at the gene ends were 0 bases for V and 6 bases for J; bases not matched to a gene: 12. Germline V gene data show CDR1 as SGHAT and CDR2 as FQNNGV. The CDR3 spans 18 residues.